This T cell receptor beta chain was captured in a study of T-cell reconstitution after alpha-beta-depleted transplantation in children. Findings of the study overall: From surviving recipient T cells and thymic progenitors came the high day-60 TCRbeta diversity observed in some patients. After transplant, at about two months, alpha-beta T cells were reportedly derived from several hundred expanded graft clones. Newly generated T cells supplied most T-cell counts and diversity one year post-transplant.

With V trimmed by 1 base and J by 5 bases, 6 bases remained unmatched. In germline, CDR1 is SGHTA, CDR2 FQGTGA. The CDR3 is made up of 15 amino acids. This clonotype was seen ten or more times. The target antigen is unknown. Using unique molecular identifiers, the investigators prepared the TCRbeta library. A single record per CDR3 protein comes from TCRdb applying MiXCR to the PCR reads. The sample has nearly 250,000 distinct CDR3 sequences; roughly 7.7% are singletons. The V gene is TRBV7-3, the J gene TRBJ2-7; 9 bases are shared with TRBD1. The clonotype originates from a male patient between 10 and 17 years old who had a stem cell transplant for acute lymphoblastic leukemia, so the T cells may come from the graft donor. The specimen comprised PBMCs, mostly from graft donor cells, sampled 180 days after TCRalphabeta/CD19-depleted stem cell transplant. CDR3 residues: CASSLRGTGFDEQYF. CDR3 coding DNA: TGTGCCAGCAGCTTAAGGGGGACAGGGTTCGACGAGCAGTACTTC.